This T cell receptor (beta chain) was sequenced during a study of blood T cell repertoires in COVID-19. About the research overall: The analysed material was cDNA or gDNA that came from T cells, B-cell-depleted T cells, or PBMCs.

In germline, CDR1 is KGHSH, CDR2 LQKENI. CDR3 length: 14 residues. V trimming: 4 bases; J trimming: 3 bases; junction bases outside the gene matches: 4. Data came from immunoSEQ multiplex PCR; TCRdb stores just in-frame clones and leaves some out. The sample lists tens of thousands of clones; 80% to 90% were seen once. Participant age was roughly 18 to 100 years, and participants resided in roughly 25 US areas. Donors were grouped by their self-reported clinical history. Sequencing was performed on PBMCs or T cells enriched from blood (not recorded which). This TCR derives from a woman aged 40 to 55 with acute COVID-19. The rearrangement links TRBV18 to TRBJ1-1, with 8 bases identical to TRBD1. The CDR3, as DNA: TGTGCCAGCTCACTAGGACAGGGTGACACTGAAGCTTTCTTT. Translating it yields CASSLGQGDTEAFF.